A selection of T cell receptor beta chains follows, all from one sample in a study of cytomegalovirus exposure and HLA in healthy donors. Profiled with immunoSEQ multiplex PCR; TCRdb holds only in-frame clones, not every one. The data show around 190,000 clones, with roughly 88% seen just once and about 1.5% held by the top ten. The sample taken for sequencing was PBMCs. The receptors derive from a woman between 18 and 29 years old in good health and CMV-seronegative. Both conserved end residues are part of each CDR3. D genes are given only for firm matches. Rows give clone size only sometimes, using once, few, many, or a class for an expanded clone.

.	TRBV6-6	TRBD1	TRBJ1-2	CASSYGTANYGYTF	TGTGCCAGCAGTTACGGGACAGCTAACTATGGCTACACCTTC
.	TRBV10-3	.	TRBJ1-2	CAISGTEDGYTF	TGTGCCATCAGTGGGACGGAGGATGGCTACACCTTC
.	TRBV7-9	TRBD1	TRBJ1-3	CASSSDRSSGNTIYF	TGTGCCAGCAGCTCGGACAGGAGCTCTGGAAACACCATATATTTT
.	TRBV19	TRBD1	TRBJ1-1	CASSTRQGNTEAFF	TGTGCCAGTAGTACCCGACAGGGAAACACTGAAGCTTTCTTT
.	TRBV5-1	.	TRBJ2-5	CASSSNIQETQYF	TGCGCCAGCAGCTCGAACATACAAGAGACCCAGTACTTC
.	TRBV7-2	.	TRBJ2-7	CASSLVETEAYEQYF	TGTGCCAGCAGCTTAGTAGAGACAGAAGCCTACGAGCAGTACTTC
.	TRBV16	TRBD1	TRBJ1-5	CASSPNLGQADSYQPQHF	TGTGCCAGCAGCCCGAATCTTGGACAGGCGGATTCTTATCAGCCCCAGCATTTT
.	TRBV5-1	.	TRBJ1-3	CASSLGSGGSLSSGNTIYF	TGCGCCAGCAGCTTGGGATCCGGGGGGTCCCTATCCTCTGGAAACACCATATATTTT
.	TRBV18	.	TRBJ1-1	CASSAVEATEAFF	TGTGCCAGCTCAGCAGTGGAGGCCACTGAAGCTTTCTTT
.	TRBV11-1	TRBD2	TRBJ2-7	CASSLDAGVYIEQYF	TGTGCCAGCAGCTTAGATGCGGGAGTGTATATTGAGCAGTACTTC
once	TRBV7-9	TRBD1	TRBJ1-2	CASSLQGARYGYTF	TGTGCCAGCAGCTTACAGGGGGCGAGGTACGGCTACACCTTC
.	TRBV5-4	TRBD2	TRBJ2-5	CASSLFTGGGETQYF	TGTGCCAGCAGCTTGTTTACGGGAGGGGGAGAGACCCAGTACTTC
.	TRBV19	TRBD1	TRBJ1-5	CASSPTGASNQPQHF	TGTGCCAGTAGCCCAACAGGGGCCAGCAATCAGCCCCAGCATTTT
once	TRBV7-9	TRBD1	TRBJ2-7	CASSPRQGVYEQYF	TGTGCCAGCAGCCCGAGACAGGGTGTGTACGAGCAGTACTTC
.	TRBV28	.	TRBJ1-3	CASSTRFYSGNTIYF	TGTGCCAGCAGCACCAGATTTTACTCTGGAAACACCATATATTTT
.	TRBV6-1	.	TRBJ2-7	CASSNRVFYEQYF	TGTGCCAGCAGCAACAGGGTTTTCTACGAGCAGTACTTC
.	TRBV5-1	.	TRBJ1-2	CASSLSAGVYGYTF	TGCGCCAGCAGCTTGAGTGCGGGGGTTTATGGCTACACCTTC
.	TRBV12-2	.	TRBJ2-1	CASRPRQGTFFNEQFF	TGTGCAAGTCGCCCCCGACAGGGAACCTTTTTCAATGAGCAGTTCTTC
.	TRBV9	.	TRBJ1-2	CASSGGQFLGGYTF	TGTGCCAGCAGCGGAGGACAGTTTCTAGGTGGCTACACCTTC
once	TRBV10-1	.	TRBJ2-1	CASSERESSYNEQFF	TGCGCCAGCAGTGAAAGGGAGAGCTCCTACAATGAGCAGTTCTTC
.	TRBV4-1	TRBD1	TRBJ1-2	CASRTLGTGPLYGYTF	TGCGCCAGCAGAACCCTAGGGACAGGACCTCTATATGGCTACACCTTC
.	TRBV11-3	TRBD2	TRBJ2-7	CASSLGGLYEQYF	TGTGCCAGCAGCTTAGGGGGACTATACGAGCAGTACTTC
.	TRBV19	TRBD1	TRBJ1-2	CASSIETGARHGYTF	TGTGCCAGTAGTATCGAGACAGGGGCAAGGCATGGCTACACCTTC
.	TRBV15	TRBD1	TRBJ2-7	CATSRQTGRHEQYF	TGTGCCACCAGCAGACAGACAGGGCGGCACGAGCAGTACTTC
.	TRBV5-4	.	TRBJ1-2	CASSPDSNYGYTF	TGTGCCAGCAGCCCAGACAGTAACTATGGCTACACCTTC
.	TRBV5-1	TRBD2	TRBJ2-3	CASGVAGGSTDTQYF	TGCGCCAGCGGCGTAGCGGGGGGCTCAACAGATACGCAGTATTTT
once	TRBV11-3	TRBD1	TRBJ2-5	CASSPPGQGAQTQYF	TGTGCCAGCAGCCCTCCAGGACAGGGGGCACAGACCCAGTACTTC
.	TRBV10-1	TRBD1	TRBJ2-3	CASTGGPGQGWDTQYF	TGCGCCAGCACGGGAGGACCGGGACAGGGATGGGATACGCAGTATTTT
.	TRBV10-1	TRBD1	TRBJ2-7	CASSEPSLRTGVEQYF	TGCGCCAGCAGTGAGCCCTCGCTTCGGACAGGGGTCGAGCAGTACTTC
.	TRBV11-2	TRBD2	TRBJ2-5	CASSRTLPGLKQETQYF	TGTGCCAGCAGCCGCACCCTACCGGGACTAAAACAAGAGACCCAGTACTTC
once	TRBV18	.	TRBJ1-2	CASSREIGTFYGYTF	TGTGCCAGCAGCCGGGAGATCGGAACCTTTTATGGCTACACCTTC
.	TRBV7-6	.	TRBJ2-1	CASSFPGLGNEQFF	TGTGCCAGCAGCTTTCCGGGACTCGGGAATGAGCAGTTCTTC
.	TRBV18	.	TRBJ1-1	CASSPMDRSNTEAFF	TGTGCCAGCTCACCCATGGACAGATCTAACACTGAAGCTTTCTTT
.	TRBV27	.	TRBJ2-7	CASSAGSWRSSYEQYF	TGTGCCAGCAGTGCGGGGTCGTGGCGGAGCTCCTACGAGCAGTACTTC
.	TRBV27	.	TRBJ2-5	CVAGTRETQYF	TGTGTGGCGGGGACCAGGGAGACCCAGTACTTC
.	TRBV6-5	.	TRBJ1-6	CASSSSYNSPLHF	TGTGCCAGCTCTAGCTCCTATAATTCACCCCTCCACTTT
.	TRBV6-5	.	TRBJ1-5	CASRRTGGGQPQHF	TGTGCCAGCAGACGGACGGGAGGAGGTCAGCCCCAGCATTTT
few	TRBV27	.	TRBJ1-6	CASSSGLNSPLHF	TGTGCCAGCAGTTCAGGGTTAAATTCACCCCTCCACTTT
.	TRBV1	.	TRBJ1-1	CTSSHHPRDRVLSTEAFF	TGCACCAGCAGCCACCACCCTCGGGACAGGGTTCTCAGCACTGAAGCTTTCTTT
.	TRBV4-1	TRBD2	TRBJ2-7	CASSPATSVDEQYF	TGCGCCAGCAGCCCTGCGACTAGCGTAGACGAGCAGTACTTC
.	TRBV10-1	.	TRBJ1-1	CASSRGTMTEAFF	TGCGCCAGCAGCCGAGGGACAATGACTGAAGCTTTCTTT
.	TRBV6-1	.	TRBJ1-5	CASSLGWEENQPQHF	TGTGCCAGCAGTTTAGGGTGGGAGGAAAATCAGCCCCAGCATTTT
.	TRBV11-3	.	TRBJ2-2	CASSLGYGGRAGELFF	TGTGCCAGCAGCTTAGGGTACGGGGGACGCGCCGGGGAGCTGTTTTTT
.	TRBV10-3	.	TRBJ1-2	CAISQGENYGYTF	TGTGCCATCTCACAGGGTGAAAACTATGGCTACACCTTC
.	TRBV7-9	.	TRBJ1-3	CASGPSGNTIYF	TGTGCCAGTGGCCCCTCTGGAAACACCATATATTTT
.	TRBV4-1	TRBD2	TRBJ2-1	CASSHTSGGASNEQFF	TGCGCCAGCAGCCATACTAGCGGGGGGGCCTCAAATGAGCAGTTCTTC
.	TRBV7-9	TRBD2	TRBJ2-2	CASSLFIVGLAGFTGELFF	TGTGCCAGCAGCTTGTTTATAGTAGGACTAGCGGGGTTCACCGGGGAGCTGTTTTTT
.	TRBV19	.	TRBJ1-1	CASGFGLSNVDVAFF	TGTGCCAGTGGGTTCGGGTTATCCAATGTAGATGTAGCTTTCTTT
.	TRBV27	TRBD2	TRBJ2-1	CASSLLAGANNEQFF	TGTGCCAGCAGTTTACTAGCGGGAGCGAACAATGAGCAGTTCTTC
.	TRBV7-6	.	TRBJ1-3	CASSLESDFSGNTIYF	TGTGCCAGCAGCTTAGAGTCAGATTTCTCTGGAAACACCATATATTTT
.	TRBV9	TRBD2	TRBJ2-2	CASSVALLAGGNTGELFF	TGTGCCAGCAGCGTAGCTCTCCTAGCGGGGGGCAACACCGGGGAGCTGTTTTTT
.	TRBV7-9	.	TRBJ2-3	CASSVGGSGTDTQYF	TGTGCCAGCAGCGTGGGAGGCTCGGGCACAGATACGCAGTATTTT
.	TRBV5-6	TRBD2	TRBJ2-7	CASSVGLAGYEQYF	TGTGCCAGCAGCGTGGGACTAGCGGGATACGAGCAGTACTTC